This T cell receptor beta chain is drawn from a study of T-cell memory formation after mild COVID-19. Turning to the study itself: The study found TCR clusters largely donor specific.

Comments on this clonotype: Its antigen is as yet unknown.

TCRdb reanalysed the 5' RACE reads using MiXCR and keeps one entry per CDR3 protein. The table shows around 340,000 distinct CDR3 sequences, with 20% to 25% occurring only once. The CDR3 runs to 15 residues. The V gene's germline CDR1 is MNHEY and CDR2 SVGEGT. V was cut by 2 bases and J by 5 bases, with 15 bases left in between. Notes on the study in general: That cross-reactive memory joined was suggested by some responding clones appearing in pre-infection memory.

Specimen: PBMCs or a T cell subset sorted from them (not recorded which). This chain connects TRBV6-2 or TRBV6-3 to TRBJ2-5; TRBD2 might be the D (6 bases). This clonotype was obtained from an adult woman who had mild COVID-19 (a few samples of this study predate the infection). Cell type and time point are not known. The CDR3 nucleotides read TGTGCCAGCAGTTACGCGGGGAGCTCGGGGGAGACCCAGTACTTC. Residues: CASSYAGSSGETQYF.